These T cell receptor beta chains were read from a single sample in a study of shared clonotypes between healthy human individuals. Method: immunoSEQ multiplex PCR; TCRdb's copy keeps in-frame clones and lacks some. There are about 2.3 million clones in the sample; 80% to 95% occur only once, and around 0.4% lies in the top ten. The material sequenced was naive CD4+ T cells from PBMCs. These receptor sequences come from a man aged 18 to 29 in good health. Some clones in this sample may be carry-over from other donors' samples. The CDR3 runs from the conserved cysteine through the conserved F or W. Each record gives: clone size, D gene, J gene, V gene, CDR3 DNA, CDR3 protein. The D gene is left open where the match is weak. Clone size appears in some rows only: once, few, many, or a class for an expanded clone.

NA | NA | TRBJ2-3 | TRBV7-9 | TGTGCCAGCGATGACCGGGACAGCGGGAAAGATACGCAGTATTTT | CASDDRDSGKDTQYF
NA | NA | TRBJ2-6 | TRBV5-4 | TGTGCCAGCAGCTCGGACGCAAACTCTGGGGCCAACGTCCTGACTTTC | CASSSDANSGANVLTF
NA | TRBD1 | TRBJ1-5 | TRBV19 | TGTGCCAGTAGTTTATGGACAGGGCCCCAGCATTTT | CASSLWTGPQHF
NA | TRBD1 | TRBJ2-7 | TRBV2 | TGTGCCAGCAGTGTGGGGACAGGGGGATCCTACGAGCAGTACTTC | CASSVGTGGSYEQYF
NA | TRBD1 | TRBJ2-6 | TRBV5-4 | TGTGCCAGCAGCTCAGGACAGGTGGCCAACGTCCTGACTTTC | CASSSGQVANVLTF
NA | NA | TRBJ2-3 | TRBV7-3 | TGTGCCAGCAGCCGGGATGTAGGGCCAGATACGCAGTATTTT | CASSRDVGPDTQYF
NA | NA | TRBJ2-5 | TRBV28 | TGTGCCAGCAGTTTATGGGGGGCGTCAGAGACCCAGTACTTC | CASSLWGASETQYF
few | NA | TRBJ1-4 | TRBV2 | TGTGCCAGCAGTCTCGGAGGGAAACTGTTTTTT | CASSLGGKLFF
NA | NA | TRBJ1-3 | TRBV6-6 | TGTGCCAGCAGTTACGGCGGGGGGAGCTCTGGAAACACCATATATTTT | CASSYGGGSSGNTIYF
NA | NA | TRBJ2-3 | TRBV4-1 | TGCGCCAGCAGCCATGGGGAGCGGACCTCAAGAGATACGCAGTATTTT | CASSHGERTSRDTQYF
NA | NA | TRBJ1-2 | TRBV9 | TGTGCCAGCAGCGTAGCTCGGGCAGGAGCATACTATGGCTACACCTTC | CASSVARAGAYYGYTF
NA | NA | TRBJ1-2 | TRBV20-1 | TGCAGTGCTAGTACGCGGAACGGCTACACCTTC | CSASTRNGYTF
NA | NA | TRBJ2-3 | TRBV6-7 | TGTGCCAGCAGTCTACTCTCTAGCACAGATACGCAGTATTTT | CASSLLSSTDTQYF
once | NA | TRBJ2-2 | TRBV25-1 | TGTGCCAGGCCCCTTCGGGACGATAGGGCCGGGGAGCTGTTTTTT | CARPLRDDRAGELFF
NA | TRBD2 | TRBJ2-7 | TRBV15 | TGTGCCACCAGCAGGCTAGCGGGAAGGTCCTACGAGCAGTACTTC | CATSRLAGRSYEQYF
NA | NA | TRBJ2-3 | TRBV28 | TGTGCCAGCAGAACGGGGGGCCCCCACTCTAGCACAGATACGCAGTATTTT | CASRTGGPHSSTDTQYF
NA | NA | TRBJ2-5 | TRBV11-2 | TGTGCCAGCAACCTCGGAGTTGGAGAGACCCAGTACTTC | CASNLGVGETQYF
NA | TRBD2 | TRBJ2-7 | TRBV6-6 | TGTGCCAGCAGAAATAGCGGGAGCGGGTTTGACGAGCAGTACTTC | CASRNSGSGFDEQYF
NA | TRBD2 | TRBJ2-5 | TRBV30 | TGTGCCTGGAGTGTACTTGGGACTAGGGGTGAGACCCAGTACTTC | CAWSVLGTRGETQYF
NA | TRBD2 | TRBJ2-1 | TRBV10-1 | TGCGCCAGCAGTGGAGCGGGAGGCCGGGATGAGCAGTTCTTC | CASSGAGGRDEQFF
few | NA | TRBJ1-1 | TRBV11-2 | TGTGCCAGCAGCCCACAGGTTCATCGAACTGAAGCTTTCTTT | CASSPQVHRTEAFF
NA | NA | TRBJ1-4 | TRBV6-6 | TGTGCCAGCAGTGACTCGGTGCTTACCGTAGAAAAACTGTTTTTT | CASSDSVLTVEKLFF
NA | TRBD1 | TRBJ2-7 | TRBV6-5 | TGTGCCAGCAGTTACACAGACAGGGGCCCCTACGAGCAGTACTTC | CASSYTDRGPYEQYF